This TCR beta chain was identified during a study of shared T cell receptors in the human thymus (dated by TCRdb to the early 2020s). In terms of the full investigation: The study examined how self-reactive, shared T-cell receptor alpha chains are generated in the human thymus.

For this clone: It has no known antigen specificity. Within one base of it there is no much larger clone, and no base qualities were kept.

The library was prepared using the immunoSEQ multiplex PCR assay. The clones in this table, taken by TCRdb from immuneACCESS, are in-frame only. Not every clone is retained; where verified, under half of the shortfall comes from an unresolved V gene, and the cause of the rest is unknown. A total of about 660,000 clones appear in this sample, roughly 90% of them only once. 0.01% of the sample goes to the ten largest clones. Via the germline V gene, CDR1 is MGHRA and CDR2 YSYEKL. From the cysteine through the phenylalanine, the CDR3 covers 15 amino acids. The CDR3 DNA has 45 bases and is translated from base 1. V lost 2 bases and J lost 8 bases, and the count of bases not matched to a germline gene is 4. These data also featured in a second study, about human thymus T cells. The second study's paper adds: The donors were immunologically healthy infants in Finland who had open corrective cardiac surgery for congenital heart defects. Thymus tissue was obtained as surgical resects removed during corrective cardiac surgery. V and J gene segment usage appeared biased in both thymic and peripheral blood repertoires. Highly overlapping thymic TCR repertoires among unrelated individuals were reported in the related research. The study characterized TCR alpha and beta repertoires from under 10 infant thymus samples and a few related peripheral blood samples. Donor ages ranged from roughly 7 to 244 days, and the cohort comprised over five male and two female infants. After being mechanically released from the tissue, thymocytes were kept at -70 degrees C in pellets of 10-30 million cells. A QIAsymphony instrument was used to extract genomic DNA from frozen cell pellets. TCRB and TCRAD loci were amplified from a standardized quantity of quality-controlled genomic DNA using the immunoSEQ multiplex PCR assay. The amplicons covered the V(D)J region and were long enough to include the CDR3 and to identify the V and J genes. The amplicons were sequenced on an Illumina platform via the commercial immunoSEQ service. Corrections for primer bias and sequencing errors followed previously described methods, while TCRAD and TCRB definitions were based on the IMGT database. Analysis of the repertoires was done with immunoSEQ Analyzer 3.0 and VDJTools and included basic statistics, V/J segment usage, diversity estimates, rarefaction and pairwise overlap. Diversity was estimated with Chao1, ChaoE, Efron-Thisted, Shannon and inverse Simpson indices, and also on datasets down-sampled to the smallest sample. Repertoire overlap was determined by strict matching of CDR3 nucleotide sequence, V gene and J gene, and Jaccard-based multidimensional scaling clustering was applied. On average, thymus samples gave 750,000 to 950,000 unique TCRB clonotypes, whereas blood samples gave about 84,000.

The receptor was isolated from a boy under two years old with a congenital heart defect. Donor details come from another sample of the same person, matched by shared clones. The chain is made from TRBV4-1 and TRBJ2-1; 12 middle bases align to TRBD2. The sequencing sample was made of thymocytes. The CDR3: CASSQPRLAGDEQFF. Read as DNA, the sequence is TGCGCCAGCAGCCAACCTCGACTAGCGGGAGATGAGCAGTTCTTC.